This is a list of T cell receptor beta chains from one sample in a study of blood T cells in healthy people across ages. TCRdb passed the 5' RACE reads through MiXCR, listing each CDR3 protein once. The sample lists hundreds of thousands of distinct CDR3 sequences; roughly 43% were seen once. The sample consisted of blood. The receptors derive from an elderly man in good health. CDR3s include the opening cysteine and the closing phenylalanine or tryptophan. The D gene is left open where the match is weak. Where a row states a size, it is once, few, many or the class of an expanded clone; other rows omit it.

V gene	CDR3 length	J gene	clone size	D gene	CDR3 protein	CDR3 DNA
TRBV20-1	15	TRBJ2-3	many	TRBD1	CSAPDRGRGTDTQYF	TGCAGTGCCCCTGACAGGGGAAGGGGCACAGATACGCAGTATTTT
TRBV6-2/TRBV6-3	17	TRBJ1-5	few	TRBD1	CASSYNRGRKVDQPQHF	TGTGCCAGCAGTTACAACAGGGGGCGGAAGGTCGATCAGCCCCAGCATTTT
TRBV21-1	14	TRBJ1-1	.	.	CASSKEGLNTEAFF	TGTGCCAGCAGCAAAGAAGGATTGAACACTGAAGCTTTCTTT
TRBV4-3	16	TRBJ2-3	.	TRBD2	CASSQGTSGDTDTQYF	TGCGCCAGCAGCCAAGGGACTAGCGGGGACACGGATACGCAGTATTTT
TRBV6-2/TRBV6-3	14	TRBJ1-5	few	.	CASTNRTGNQPQHF	TGTGCCAGTACGAACCGGACAGGCAATCAGCCCCAGCATTTT
TRBV20-1	9	TRBJ2-1	.	.	CSLRYEQFF	TGCAGTCTACGGTATGAGCAGTTCTTC
TRBV12-3/TRBV12-4	14	TRBJ2-1	.	.	CASSLSYAGNEQFF	TGTGCCAGCAGTTTAAGCTACGCTGGGAATGAGCAGTTCTTC
TRBV29-1	15	TRBJ2-5	few	.	CSVFPELTVQETQYF	TGCAGCGTTTTCCCCGAGCTCACGGTTCAAGAGACCCAGTACTTC
TRBV7-3	19	TRBJ2-1	.	TRBD2	CASSSKAGTSGIRRNEQFF	TGTGCCAGCAGCTCGAAGGCGGGGACTAGCGGGATTCGTAGGAATGAGCAGTTCTTC
TRBV5-1	15	TRBJ2-7	.	TRBD1	CASSFTDRVSYEQYF	TGCGCCAGCAGCTTTACGGACAGGGTCTCCTACGAGCAGTACTTC
TRBV7-9	14	TRBJ2-7	many	.	CASSFQASSYEQYF	TGTGCCAGCAGCTTTCAGGCCTCCTCCTACGAGCAGTACTTC
TRBV6-2/TRBV6-3	15	TRBJ2-5	few	.	CASSRSQANQETQYF	TGTGCCAGCAGCCGATCGCAGGCAAACCAAGAGACCCAGTACTTC
TRBV7-2	15	TRBJ2-5	.	TRBD2	CASSRGDLYQETQYF	TGTGCCAGCAGCCGGGGGGACTTATACCAAGAGACCCAGTACTTC
TRBV27	16	TRBJ2-3	.	TRBD2	CASSLPQRGGPNTQYF	TGTGCCAGCAGTTTACCCCAGCGGGGGGGCCCGAATACGCAGTATTTT
TRBV12-3/TRBV12-4	14	TRBJ2-5	few	.	CASSMTQGQETQYF	TGTGCCAGCAGTATGACGCAGGGCCAAGAGACCCAGTACTTC
TRBV30	14	TRBJ1-1	.	.	CAWGVQGSYTEAFF	TGTGCCTGGGGGGTTCAGGGGTCTTACACTGAAGCTTTCTTT
TRBV12-3/TRBV12-4	18	TRBJ1-5	.	.	CASSQPRKAGDSNQPQHF	TGTGCCAGCAGCCAACCCCGCAAGGCAGGGGATAGCAATCAGCCCCAGCATTTT
TRBV28	17	TRBJ2-1	few	TRBD2	CASSDPGLAGPDNEQFF	TGTGCCAGCAGTGACCCCGGACTAGCGGGTCCCGACAATGAGCAGTTCTTC
TRBV7-7	16	TRBJ2-5	few	TRBD2	CASSLGLAGVQETQYF	TGTGCCAGCAGCTTAGGGCTAGCGGGGGTTCAAGAGACCCAGTACTTC
TRBV7-9	11	TRBJ1-2	few	.	CASSLHYGYTF	TGTGCCAGCAGCTTGCACTATGGCTACACCTTC
TRBV24-1	15	TRBJ2-3	.	.	CATSDSTTSSDTQYF	TGTGCCACCAGTGATTCGACGACTAGTTCGGATACGCAGTATTTT
TRBV5-6	12	TRBJ2-1	.	.	CASSPTGREQFF	TGTGCCAGCAGCCCGACGGGTCGGGAGCAGTTCTTC
TRBV4-2	16	TRBJ2-7	.	.	CASSQVVHSSSYEQYF	TGTGCCAGCAGCCAAGTGGTCCACTCCAGCTCCTACGAGCAGTACTTC
TRBV18	16	TRBJ2-6	few	TRBD1	CASSPDRASGANVLTF	TGTGCCAGCTCACCAGACAGGGCCTCTGGGGCCAACGTCCTGACTTTC
TRBV20-1	13	TRBJ1-5	.	.	CSAEMGRNQPQHF	TGCAGTGCAGAAATGGGCCGTAATCAGCCCCAGCATTTT
TRBV10-3	16	TRBJ2-1	few	.	CAISEPFGAAYNEQFF	TGTGCCATCAGTGAACCCTTCGGGGCAGCATACAATGAGCAGTTCTTC
TRBV27	13	TRBJ2-7	.	TRBD1	CASVNRGHNEQYF	TGTGCCAGCGTGAACAGGGGTCACAATGAGCAGTACTTC
TRBV27	14	TRBJ1-2	few	.	CASSFMGAGYGYTF	TGTGCCAGCAGTTTTATGGGGGCAGGGTATGGCTACACCTTC
TRBV5-8	14	TRBJ2-7	.	TRBD2	CASRHRTSFDEQYF	TGTGCCAGCAGACATAGGACTAGCTTCGACGAGCAGTACTTC
TRBV5-1	10	TRBJ2-1	few	.	CASIWGEQFF	TGCGCCAGCATTTGGGGTGAGCAGTTCTTC
TRBV20-1	18	TRBJ1-4	.	.	CSARDLDLGGRANEKLFF	TGCAGTGCTAGAGATCTGGATTTAGGGGGACGGGCTAATGAAAAACTGTTTTTT
TRBV28	17	TRBJ2-5	once	.	CASSPQRQTVKQETQYF	TGTGCCAGCAGCCCCCAGAGACAGACAGTAAAGCAAGAGACCCAGTACTTC
TRBV4-3	17	TRBJ2-2	.	.	CASSQDRGPPSTGELFF	TGCGCCAGCAGCCAAGATCGTGGGCCCCCCAGTACCGGGGAGCTGTTTTTT
TRBV5-1	14	TRBJ2-7	many	.	CASSKPGQRNEQYF	TGCGCCAGCAGTAAACCGGGGCAGAGGAACGAGCAGTACTTC
TRBV2	14	TRBJ1-2	.	.	CTSSDQGRSYGYTF	TGTACCAGCAGTGACCAGGGGAGGTCCTATGGCTACACCTTC
TRBV6-2/TRBV6-3	16	TRBJ2-5	.	TRBD2	CASSSRSSGREETQYF	TGTGCCAGCAGCTCCCGAAGTAGCGGGAGGGAAGAGACCCAGTACTTC
TRBV12-3/TRBV12-4	13	TRBJ2-7	many	.	CASSVAGPYEQYF	TGTGCCAGCAGTGTGGCGGGGCCCTACGAGCAGTACTTC
TRBV2	14	TRBJ1-1	.	.	CASNRALMNTEAFF	TGTGCCAGCAACCGGGCCCTCATGAACACTGAAGCTTTCTTT
TRBV7-3	14	TRBJ2-1	.	.	CASSLTYGNNEQFF	TGTGCCAGCAGCTTAACGTACGGAAACAATGAGCAGTTCTTC
TRBV6-2/TRBV6-3	14	TRBJ1-1	once	TRBD1	CASSSGQGGSEAFF	TGTGCCAGCAGTTCCGGACAGGGAGGGTCTGAAGCTTTCTTT
TRBV20-1	15	TRBJ2-3	.	TRBD1	CSAAPGTGGSDTQYF	TGCAGTGCTGCGCCAGGGACAGGGGGTTCGGATACGCAGTATTTT
TRBV25-1	13	TRBJ2-3	many	TRBD1	CASAWDSADTQYF	TGTGCCTCAGCATGGGACAGTGCGGATACGCAGTATTTT
TRBV24-1	15	TRBJ2-1	.	TRBD2	CATSEDTSGPRRQFF	TGTGCCACCAGTGAGGACACTAGCGGCCCTAGGCGGCAGTTCTTC
TRBV28	16	TRBJ2-7	.	TRBD1	CASSLQGTGGGYEQYF	TGTGCCAGCAGTTTACAAGGGACAGGGGGCGGGTACGAGCAGTACTTC
TRBV20-1	14	TRBJ2-3	.	.	CSARDGIARNTQYF	TGCAGTGCTAGAGATGGAATAGCCCGAAATACGCAGTATTTT
TRBV7-2	14	TRBJ1-2	.	TRBD1	CASSAGQGFGGYTF	TGTGCCAGCAGCGCGGGACAGGGATTTGGCGGCTACACCTTC
TRBV25-1	16	TRBJ2-3	few	.	CASSDRGTGRTDTQYF	TGTGCCAGCAGTGATCGGGGTACAGGGAGGACAGATACGCAGTATTTT
TRBV27	14	TRBJ2-7	few	.	CASSPSPPSYEQYF	TGTGCCAGCAGTCCCTCCCCCCCCTCCTACGAGCAGTACTTC
TRBV20-1	13	TRBJ1-4	.	.	CSATGTTPTELFF	TGCAGTGCCACCGGGACAACCCCGACGGAACTGTTTTTT